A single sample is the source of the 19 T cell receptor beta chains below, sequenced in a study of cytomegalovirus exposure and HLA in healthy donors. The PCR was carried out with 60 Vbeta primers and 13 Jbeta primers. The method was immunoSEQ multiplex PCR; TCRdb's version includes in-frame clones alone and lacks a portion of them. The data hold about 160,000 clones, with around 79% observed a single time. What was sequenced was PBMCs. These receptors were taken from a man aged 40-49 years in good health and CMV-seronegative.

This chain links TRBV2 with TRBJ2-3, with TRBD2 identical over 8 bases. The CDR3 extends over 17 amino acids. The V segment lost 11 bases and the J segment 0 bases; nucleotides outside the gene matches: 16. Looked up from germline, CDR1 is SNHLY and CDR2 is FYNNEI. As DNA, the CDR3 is TGTGCCGAGACTTTGGTGGCGGGAGGTACTAGCACAGATACGCAGTATTTT. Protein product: CAETLVAGGTSTDTQYF.

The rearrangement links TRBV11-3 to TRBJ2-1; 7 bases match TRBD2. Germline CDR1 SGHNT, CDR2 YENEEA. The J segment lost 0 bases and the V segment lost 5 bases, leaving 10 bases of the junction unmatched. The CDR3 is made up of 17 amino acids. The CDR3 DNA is TGTGCCAGCAGCGGGGCGAGGGAGGGCAGCTCCTACAATGAGCAGTTCTTC. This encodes CASSGAREGSSYNEQFF.

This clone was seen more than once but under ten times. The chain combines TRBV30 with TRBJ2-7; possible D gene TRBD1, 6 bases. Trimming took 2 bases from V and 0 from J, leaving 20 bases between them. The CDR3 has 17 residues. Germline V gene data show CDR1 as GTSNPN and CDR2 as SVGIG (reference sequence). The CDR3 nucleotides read TGTGCCTGGAGTCCTACCGATAAGGGGGTTTCCTCCTACGAGCAGTACTTC. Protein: CAWSPTDKGVSSYEQYF.

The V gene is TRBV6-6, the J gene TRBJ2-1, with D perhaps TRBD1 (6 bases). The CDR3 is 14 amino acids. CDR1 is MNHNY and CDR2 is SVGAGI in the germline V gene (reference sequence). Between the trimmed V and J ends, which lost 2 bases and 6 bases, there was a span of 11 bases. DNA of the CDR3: TGTGCCAGCAGTTACGGGACACTAACCAATGAGCAGTTCTTC. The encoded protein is CASSYGTLTNEQFF.

The CDR3 loop reads CAWSQLAGARYEQYF. CDR3 coding DNA: TGTGCCTGGTCCCAACTAGCGGGAGCCCGCTACGAGCAGTACTTC. This chain uses TRBV30 with TRBJ2-7, with 11 bases matching TRBD2. The ends lost 5 bases at V and 3 bases at J; junction bases unmatched: 9. Germline lookup yields CDR1 GTSNPN and CDR2 SVGIG (reference sequence). The CDR3 consists of 15 residues. Filled out from reference TRBV30 and TRBJ2-7, the complete variable domain reads SQTIHQWPATLVQPVGSPLSLECTVEGTSNPNLYWYRQAAGRGLQLLFYSVGIGQISSEVPQNLSASRPQDRQFILSSKKLLLSDSGFYLCAWSQLAGARYEQYFGPGTRLTVT.

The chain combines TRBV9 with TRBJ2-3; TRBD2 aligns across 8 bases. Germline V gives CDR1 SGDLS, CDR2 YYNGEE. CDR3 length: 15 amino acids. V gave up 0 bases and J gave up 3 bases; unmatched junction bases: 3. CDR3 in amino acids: CASSVDGRVTDTQYF. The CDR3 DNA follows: TGTGCCAGCAGCGTAGACGGGAGGGTGACAGATACGCAGTATTTT. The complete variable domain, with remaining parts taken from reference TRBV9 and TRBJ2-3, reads DSGVTQTPKHLITATGQRVTLRCSPRSGDLSVYWYQQSLDQGLQFLIQYYNGEERAKGNILERFSAQQFPDLHSELNLSSLELGDSALYFCASSVDGRVTDTQYFGPGTRLTVL.

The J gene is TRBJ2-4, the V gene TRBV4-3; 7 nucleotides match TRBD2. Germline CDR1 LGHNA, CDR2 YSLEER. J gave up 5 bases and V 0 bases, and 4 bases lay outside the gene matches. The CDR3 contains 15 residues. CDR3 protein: CASSQEWTSQNIQYF. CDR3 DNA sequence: TGCGCCAGCAGCCAAGAATGGACTAGTCAAAACATTCAGTACTTC.

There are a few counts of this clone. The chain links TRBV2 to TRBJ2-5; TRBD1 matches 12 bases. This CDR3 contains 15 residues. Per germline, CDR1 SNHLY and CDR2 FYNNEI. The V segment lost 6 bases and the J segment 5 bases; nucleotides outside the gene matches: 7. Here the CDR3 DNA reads TGTGCCAGCAGGACCGGGACAGGGGGCGTGGAGACCCAGTACTTC. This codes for CASRTGTGGVETQYF.

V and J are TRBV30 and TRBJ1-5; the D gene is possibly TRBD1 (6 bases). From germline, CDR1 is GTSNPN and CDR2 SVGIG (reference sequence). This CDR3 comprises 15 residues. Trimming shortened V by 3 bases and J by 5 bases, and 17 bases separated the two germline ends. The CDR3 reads CAWSETGTTYQPQHF. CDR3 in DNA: TGTGCCTGGAGCGAAACCGGGACAACCTATCAGCCCCAGCATTTT.

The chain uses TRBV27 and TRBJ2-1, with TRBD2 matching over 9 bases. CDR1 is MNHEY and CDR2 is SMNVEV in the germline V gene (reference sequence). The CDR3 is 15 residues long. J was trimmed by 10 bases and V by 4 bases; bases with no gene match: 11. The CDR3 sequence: CASSSPAGGLREQFF. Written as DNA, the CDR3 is TGTGCCAGCAGTTCCCCCGCGGGAGGGCTAAGAGAGCAGTTCTTC.

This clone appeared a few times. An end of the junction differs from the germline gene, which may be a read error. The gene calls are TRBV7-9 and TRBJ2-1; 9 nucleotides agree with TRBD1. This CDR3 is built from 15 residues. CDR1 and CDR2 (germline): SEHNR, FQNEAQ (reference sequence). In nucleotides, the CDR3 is TGTTCCAGCAGCTTCCGGGACAGGGTCTACAATGAGCAGTTCTTC. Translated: CSSSFRDRVYNEQFF.

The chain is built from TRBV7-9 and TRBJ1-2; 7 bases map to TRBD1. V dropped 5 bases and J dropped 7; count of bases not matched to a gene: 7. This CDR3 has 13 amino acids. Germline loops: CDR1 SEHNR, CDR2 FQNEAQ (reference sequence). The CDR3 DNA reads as TGTGCCAGCAGCGCACAGGGGTCCCTTGGCTACACCTTC. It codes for CASSAQGSLGYTF.

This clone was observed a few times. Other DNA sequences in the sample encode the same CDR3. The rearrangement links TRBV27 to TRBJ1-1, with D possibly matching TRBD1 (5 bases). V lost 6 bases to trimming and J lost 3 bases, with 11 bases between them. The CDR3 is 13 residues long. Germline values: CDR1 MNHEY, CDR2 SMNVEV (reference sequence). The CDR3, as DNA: TGTGCCAGCAGGGGGGGAAGGGACACTGAAGCTTTCTTT. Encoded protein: CASRGGRDTEAFF.

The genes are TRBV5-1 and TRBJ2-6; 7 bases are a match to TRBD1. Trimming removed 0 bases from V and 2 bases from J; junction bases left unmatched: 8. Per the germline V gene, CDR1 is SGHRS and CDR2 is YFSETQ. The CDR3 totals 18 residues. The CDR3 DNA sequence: TGCGCCAGCAGCTTGGGGGATCCAGGGGGAACTGGGGCCAACGTCCTGACTTTC. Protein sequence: CASSLGDPGGTGANVLTF. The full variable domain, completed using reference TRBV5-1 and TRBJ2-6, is KAGVTQTPRYLIKTRGQQVTLSCSPISGHRSVSWYQQTPGQGLQFLFEYFSETQRNKGNFPGRFSGRQFSNSRSEMNVSTLELGDSALYLCASSLGDPGGTGANVLTFGAGSRLTVL.

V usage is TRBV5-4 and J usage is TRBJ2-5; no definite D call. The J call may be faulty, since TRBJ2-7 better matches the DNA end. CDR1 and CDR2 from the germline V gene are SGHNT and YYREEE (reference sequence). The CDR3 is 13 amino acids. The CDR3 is CASSLSEATEQYF. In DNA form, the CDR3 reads TGTGCCAGCAGCTTGAGTGAGGCCACCGAGCAGTACTTC.

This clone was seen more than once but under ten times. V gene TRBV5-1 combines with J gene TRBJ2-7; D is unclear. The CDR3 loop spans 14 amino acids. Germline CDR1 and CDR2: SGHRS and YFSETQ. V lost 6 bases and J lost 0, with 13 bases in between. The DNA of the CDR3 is TGCGCCAGCACCCCCCTCTCTAGCTCCTACGAGCAGTACTTC. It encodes CASTPLSSSYEQYF.

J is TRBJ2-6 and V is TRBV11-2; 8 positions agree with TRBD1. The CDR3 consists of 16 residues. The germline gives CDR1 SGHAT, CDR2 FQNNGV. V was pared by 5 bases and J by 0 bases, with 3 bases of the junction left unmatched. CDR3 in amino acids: CASSRDRSSGANVLTF. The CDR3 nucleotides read TGTGCCAGCAGCCGGGACAGGAGCTCTGGGGCCAACGTCCTGACTTTC.

The CDR3 DNA sequence: TGTGCCACCACCAGTTGCCATTCTGGAAACACCATATATTTT. Protein product: CATTSCHSGNTIYF. The chain combines TRBV6-4 with TRBJ1-3; D is unclear. V lost 10 bases to trimming and J lost 1 base, with 14 bases between them. The CDR3 loop spans 14 amino acids. Germline assignment: CDR1 MRHNA and CDR2 SNTAGT.

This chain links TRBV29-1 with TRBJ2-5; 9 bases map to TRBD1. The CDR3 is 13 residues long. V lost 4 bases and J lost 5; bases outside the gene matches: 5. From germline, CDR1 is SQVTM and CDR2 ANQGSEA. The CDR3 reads CSVAQGARETQYF. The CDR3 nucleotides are TGCAGCGTTGCACAGGGGGCTCGGGAGACCCAGTACTTC.